This TCR beta chain derives from a study of blood T cell repertoires in COVID-19. The repertoire was sequenced with immunoSEQ multiplex PCR; TCRdb's copy has only in-frame clones and lacks some. The sample includes roughly 30,000 clones, around 85% seen only once; the top ten take roughly 15%. The CDR3 is 15 residues long. Germline CDR1 KGHDR, CDR2 SFDVKD. V lost 4 bases to trimming and J lost 8 bases, with 18 bases between them. The sequenced sample consisted of peripheral blood. This sequence originates from a human donor in a cohort sampled during active COVID-19. The chain has TRBV24-1 and TRBJ2-3; perhaps TRBD2 as D (5 bases). CDR3 region: CATSDNIIAGGTQYF. The CDR3 nucleotides read TGTGCCACCAGTGACAATATCATTGCGGGCGGTACGCAGTATTTT.